Each of the 31 T cell receptor beta chains below was sequenced from the same sample in a study of naive and memory T cell subsets. An oligonucleotide containing a UMI was ligated to the 3' end of TCR cDNA. Ligated cDNA underwent four rounds of PCR with nested alpha and beta constant region primers and SP2. TCRdb called the 5' RACE reads again in MiXCR, with one record for every CDR3 protein. The table shows about 62,000 distinct CDR3 sequences, with 8% occurring only once. The receptors shown here come from a female donor in good health.

J is TRBJ2-1 and V is TRBV12-3 or TRBV12-4; unclear D gene. This CDR3 spans 12 amino acids. V was shortened by 8 bases and J by 5 bases, with 10 bases between the two germline ends. CDR3 nucleotide sequence: TGTGCCAGCGGCCGGAACGACAATGAGCAGTTCTTC. Translation: CASGRNDNEQFF.

Only a few counts were recorded for this clonotype. V and J are TRBV2 and TRBJ2-5, with 12 bases identical to TRBD2. CDR1 is SNHLY and CDR2 is FYNNEI in the germline V gene. The CDR3 has 18 amino acids. V was clipped by 2 bases and J by 2 bases; unmatched bases: 9. CDR3 bases: TGTGCCAGCAGTGAAAGGACTAGCGGGGCGATTTCTCAAGAGACCCAGTACTTC. Amino acid sequence: CASSERTSGAISQETQYF.

This clonotype was seen many times. V gene TRBV7-9 combines with J gene TRBJ1-1; no firm D call. CDR1 and CDR2 from the germline V gene are SEHNR and FQNEAQ (reference sequence). V was shortened by 1 base and J by 0 bases, with 3 bases between the two germline ends. This CDR3 has 13 amino acids. This CDR3 reads CASSLVLNTEAFF. In DNA form, the CDR3 reads TGTGCCAGCAGCTTAGTCCTGAACACTGAAGCTTTCTTT.

This chain links TRBV6-4 with TRBJ2-3; D may be TRBD2 (5 bases). The V end lost 3 bases, the J end lost 3 bases, and 7 bases lay between the germline ends. Germline V gene lookup returns CDR1 MRHNA and CDR2 SNTAGT. The CDR3 extends over 13 amino acids. DNA for the CDR3: TGTGCCAGCAGTGAAGCGGAGACAGATACGCAGTATTTT. Amino acids: CASSEAETDTQYF.

This clonotype was detected many times. J is TRBJ2-5 and V is TRBV29-1, with TRBD2 identical over 13 bases. Germline V lookup: CDR1 SQVTM, CDR2 ANQGSEA. This CDR3 spans 14 amino acids. V shed 4 bases, J shed 2 bases, and the junction held 1 base outside the gene matches. The CDR3 DNA sequence: TGCAGCGTTGGACTAGCGGGAGGACAAGAGACCCAGTACTTC. Its protein product is CSVGLAGGQETQYF. Looking up the rest from reference TRBV29-1 and TRBJ2-5 gives the full variable domain: SAVISQKPSRDICQRGTSLTIQCQVDSQVTMMFWYRQQPGQSLTLIATANQGSEATYESGFVIDKFPISRPNLTFSTLTVSNMSPEDSSIYLCSVGLAGGQETQYFGPGTRLLVL.

This clonotype was recorded many times. The chain couples TRBV5-5 to TRBJ1-1; D is uncertain. CDR1 is SGHKS, CDR2 YYEKEE, per germline (reference sequence). The V gene lost 0 bases and the J gene lost 0 bases, with 6 bases spanning the gap. The CDR3 contains 14 residues. The CDR3 spells CASSLETMNTEAFF. The CDR3 DNA reads as TGTGCCAGCAGCTTGGAGACGATGAACACTGAAGCTTTCTTT.

The chain joins TRBV27 to TRBJ2-1; a possible D gene is TRBD1 (5 bases). Germline CDR1 and CDR2: MNHEY and SMNVEV (reference sequence). Between the trimmed V and J ends, which lost 5 bases and 1 base, there was a span of 9 bases. The CDR3 loop spans 14 amino acids. As DNA, the CDR3 is TGTGCCAGCAGTCGGCAGGGATCCTACAATGAGCAGTTCTTC. Protein sequence: CASSRQGSYNEQFF.

This clonotype was found many times. The V call is TRBV20-1, the J call TRBJ2-1, with 8 positions matching TRBD1. Trimming at V came to 0 bases and at J to 3 bases, leaving 4 bases not matched to a gene. This CDR3 spans 15 amino acids. CDR1 and CDR2 from the germline V gene are DFQATT and SNEGSKA (reference sequence). CDR3 nucleotides: TGCAGTGCTAGAGATGGGGACAGGAACTACAATGAGCAGTTCTTC. It specifies CSARDGDRNYNEQFF.

This clonotype was recorded many times. V usage is TRBV7-9 and J usage is TRBJ2-5, with 8 bases aligning to TRBD1. The CDR3 covers 17 residues. Germline V gene sequence: CDR1 SEHNR, CDR2 FQNEAQ (reference sequence). Trimming cost V 5 bases and J 2 bases; bases outside gene matches: 13. For the CDR3, the DNA is TGTGCCAGCAGCCAAGATCAGATCTGGACAGGGCAAGAGACCCAGTACTTC. Translation: CASSQDQIWTGQETQYF.

This clonotype has just a few counts. The rearrangement joins TRBV28 to TRBJ2-7; the D call may be TRBD1 or TRBD2 (6 bases each). The V end was cut by 3 bases, the J end by 2 bases, with 14 bases between. Germline V gene data show CDR1 as MDHEN and CDR2 as SYDVKM. The CDR3 extends over 15 amino acids. CDR3 amino acids: CASSFLGGRAYEQYF. The CDR3 bases are TGTGCCAGCAGTTTCTTGGGGGGCCGAGCCTACGAGCAGTACTTC.

This clonotype occurred many times. The genes are TRBV20-1 and TRBJ2-1, with TRBD2 matching over 11 bases. The CDR3 contains 19 residues. The ends lost 5 bases at V and 5 bases at J; junction bases unmatched: 20. Germline CDR1 and CDR2: DFQATT and SNEGSKA (reference sequence). CDR3 amino acids: CSALSWDRSGTSGHNEQFF. The CDR3 DNA reads TGCAGTGCTCTCTCCTGGGACCGATCCGGGACTAGCGGACACAATGAGCAGTTCTTC.

In its sample, this clonotype was seen a few times. The chain combines TRBV2 with TRBJ1-2, with D uncertain. The CDR3 has 12 amino acids. Germline CDR1 SNHLY, CDR2 FYNNEI. Trimming left V 8 bases short and J 3 bases short, with 10 bases between. This CDR3 reads CASRQEHYGYTF. CDR3 sequence (DNA): TGTGCCAGCCGGCAGGAGCACTATGGCTACACCTTC.

The chain has TRBV11-1 and TRBJ1-2; D call uncertain. The CDR3 is 16 amino acids. Germline loops: CDR1 SGHAT, CDR2 FQDESV (reference sequence). The ends were cut back, 0 bases at V and 3 bases at J, with 14 bases in the middle. CDR3 protein: CASSLAMSGQDYGYTF. As DNA, the CDR3 is TGTGCCAGCAGCTTAGCGATGTCAGGCCAGGACTATGGCTACACCTTC.

This clonotype was seen ten or more times. This chain uses TRBV20-1 with TRBJ1-1; D is perhaps TRBD1 (6 bases). This CDR3 is built from 16 residues. CDR1 and CDR2 (germline): DFQATT, SNEGSKA (reference sequence). V lost 0 bases and J 5 bases, leaving 19 bases between the germline ends. The CDR3 reads CSARDSGTPLRTEAFF. The CDR3 DNA follows: TGCAGTGCTAGAGATTCAGGGACACCCTTGCGTACTGAAGCTTTCTTT.

This clonotype occurred many times. The chain uses TRBV5-1 and TRBJ2-5, with D perhaps matching TRBD1 or TRBD2 (6 bases each). Deletions cut 4 bases from V and 5 bases from J, with 15 bases between. The length of the CDR3 is 14 residues. From germline, CDR1 is SGHRS and CDR2 YFSETQ. CDR3 amino acids: CASSVRGQEETQYF. The CDR3 DNA reads TGCGCCAGCAGCGTTCGGGGGCAGGAGGAGACCCAGTACTTC.

With respect to this clonotype: Its ends do not fully match the called genes, so a read error is possible. V and J are TRBV12-3 or TRBV12-4 and TRBJ1-2; D gene uncertain. This CDR3 spans 15 amino acids. In DNA form, the CDR3 reads TGTGCCAGCAGTCTTGGACCCCCAGGAGGCTATGACTACACCTTC. Translating gives CASSLGPPGGYDYTF.

The rearrangement uses TRBV5-4 and TRBJ1-5; D possibly corresponds to TRBD1 (6 bases). The V gene's germline CDR1 is SGHNT and CDR2 YYREEE (reference sequence). Trimming cost V 4 bases and J 9 bases, with 14 bases left between them. The CDR3 loop spans 13 amino acids. The CDR3 region is CASSRDKSGPQHF. For the CDR3, the DNA is TGTGCCAGCAGCAGGGACAAGTCGGGGCCCCAGCATTTT.

The chain employs TRBV14 and TRBJ2-7, with 9 bases identical to TRBD1. CDR3 length equals 15 residues. Germline V gene lookup returns CDR1 SGHDN and CDR2 FVKESK. V was clipped by 4 bases and J by 4 bases; unmatched bases: 8. CDR3 in amino acids: CASSRLTGTGYEQYF. For the CDR3, the DNA is TGTGCCAGCAGCCGATTAACCGGGACAGGGTACGAGCAGTACTTC.

This chain connects TRBV6-5 to TRBJ2-2; weak D call: TRBD2 (6 bases). In germline, CDR1 is MNHEY, CDR2 SVGAGI. V was clipped by 0 bases and J by 6 bases, with 8 bases between them. The CDR3 contains 14 residues. In DNA form, the CDR3 reads TGTGCCAGCAGTTACTCTTGGGGGGCCGGGGAGCTGTTTTTT. As protein: CASSYSWGAGELFF.

This clonotype has just a few counts. The CDR3 DNA reads TGCAGTGCTAGTAACCAGGGACCAGATACGCAGTATTTT. This gives the protein CSASNQGPDTQYF. This chain connects TRBV20-1 to TRBJ2-3, with D perhaps being TRBD1 or TRBD2 (5 bases each). Germline CDR1 DFQATT, CDR2 SNEGSKA (reference sequence). The CDR3 is made up of 13 amino acids. Trimming left V 3 bases short and J 4 bases short, with 11 bases between.

This clonotype was detected ten times or more. The V call is TRBV19, the J call TRBJ1-1; possible D gene TRBD1, 5 bases. Germline V CDR1 and CDR2: LNHDA, SQIVND (reference sequence). The CDR3 covers 16 residues. Deletions cut 6 bases from V and 3 bases from J, with 20 bases between. CDR3 loop: CASSVENERGDTEAFF. CDR3 sequence (DNA): TGTGCCAGTAGCGTGGAAAACGAGCGAGGGGACACTGAAGCTTTCTTT.

This clonotype was seen only a few times. The chain combines TRBV6-6 with TRBJ2-5, with D hard to call. Germline assignment: CDR1 MNHNY and CDR2 SVGAGI (reference sequence). This CDR3 spans 15 amino acids. The V and J ends lost 2 bases and 2 bases respectively, with 12 bases between them. Here the CDR3 DNA reads TGTGCCAGCAGTTACCCGAGTTTAGGGCAAGAGACCCAGTACTTC. Translation: CASSYPSLGQETQYF.

This clonotype has only a few counts. This chain uses TRBV20-1 with TRBJ2-3; 8 nucleotides agree with TRBD2. Germline V gene data show CDR1 as DFQATT and CDR2 as SNEGSKA (reference sequence). The CDR3 extends over 15 amino acids. J lost 0 bases, V lost 6 bases, and 8 bases had no gene match. Written as DNA, the CDR3 is TGCAGTGCGATGGACGGGAGGGCGAGCACAGATACGCAGTATTTT. This sequence encodes CSAMDGRASTDTQYF.

This clonotype was counted at least ten times. This chain uses TRBV29-1 with TRBJ1-5; a possible D gene is TRBD1 (6 bases). This CDR3 spans 13 amino acids. V was cut by 6 bases and J by 7 bases, with 16 bases left in between. Germline V gene sequence: CDR1 SQVTM, CDR2 ANQGSEA. CDR3 sequence reads: CSVANREEQPQHF. DNA of the CDR3: TGCAGCGTAGCCAACAGGGAGGAGCAGCCCCAGCATTTT. Looking up the rest from reference TRBV29-1 and TRBJ1-5 gives the full variable domain: SAVISQKPSRDICQRGTSLTIQCQVDSQVTMMFWYRQQPGQSLTLIATANQGSEATYESGFVIDKFPISRPNLTFSTLTVSNMSPEDSSIYLCSVANREEQPQHFGDGTRLSIL.

This chain connects TRBV7-2 to TRBJ2-7; tentatively, D is TRBD1 (5 bases). The CDR3 is 15 amino acids. Looked up from germline, CDR1 is SGHTA and CDR2 is FQGNSA. Trimming stripped 1 base from V and 3 bases from J, with 13 bases between. CDR3 sequence reads: CASSLESRTSYEQYF. The CDR3 nucleotides read TGTGCCAGCAGCTTAGAGTCCCGGACAAGCTACGAGCAGTACTTC.

The genes are TRBV7-6 and TRBJ2-5; TRBD2 might be the D (5 bases). The germline V gene has CDR1 SGHVS and CDR2 FNYEAQ. The CDR3 runs 15 residues. V lost 2 bases to trimming and J lost 1 base, with 11 bases between them. CDR3 coding DNA: TGTGCCAGCAGCTTATATAGTGGGAGCCAAGAGACCCAGTACTTC. Encoded protein: CASSLYSGSQETQYF.

This clonotype occurred a few times. The chain carries TRBV12-3 or TRBV12-4 and TRBJ2-3; D tentatively fits TRBD1 or TRBD2 (5 bases each). This CDR3 region has 14 residues. V lost 6 bases to trimming and J lost 2 bases, with 12 bases between them. The CDR3 sequence is CASSGTLHTDTQYF. DNA of the CDR3: TGTGCCAGCAGCGGGACCCTTCACACAGATACGCAGTATTTT.

This clonotype was observed a few times. The chain joins TRBV4-1 to TRBJ2-1; 10 bases line up with TRBD1. Germline CDR1 and CDR2: MGHRA and YSYEKL. Unmatched junction bases numbered 13, after V lost 4 bases and J lost 7 bases. There are 17 residues in the CDR3. CDR3 region: CASSRRSTGGGSNEQFF. The CDR3 nucleotides read TGCGCCAGCAGCCGACGATCGACAGGGGGCGGATCGAATGAGCAGTTCTTC.

Ten or more counts support this clonotype. The genes are TRBV6-2 or TRBV6-3 and TRBJ1-6, with no clear D. Germline CDR1 and CDR2: MNHEY and SVGEGT. V lost 6 bases and J 7 bases, leaving 22 bases between the germline ends. The CDR3 runs to 17 residues. The CDR3 loop is CASRDTPWEGVNSPLHF. The CDR3 nucleotides are TGTGCCAGCAGAGACACCCCCTGGGAGGGAGTCAATTCACCCCTCCACTTT.

This sequence joins TRBV2 and TRBJ2-7; possible D gene TRBD1, 6 bases. The CDR3 runs to 12 residues. The V end lost 10 bases, the J end lost 1 base, and 11 bases lay between the germline ends. Per germline, CDR1 SNHLY and CDR2 FYNNEI. CDR3 DNA: TGTGCCACCCGGACAGTATCCTACGAGCAGTACTTC. Translating it yields CATRTVSYEQYF.

In regard to this clonotype: This sequence may be a read error, since a much larger clone differs from it by one base. This chain connects TRBV6-5 to TRBJ1-2; weak D call: TRBD1 (6 bases). Germline V lookup: CDR1 MNHEY, CDR2 SVGAGI. The length of the CDR3 is 13 residues. V was clipped by 2 bases and J by 4 bases, with 8 bases between them. The CDR3 sequence is CASSYATGYGYTF. The CDR3 DNA sequence: TGTGCCAGCAGTTACGCGACAGGCTATGGCTACACCTTC.